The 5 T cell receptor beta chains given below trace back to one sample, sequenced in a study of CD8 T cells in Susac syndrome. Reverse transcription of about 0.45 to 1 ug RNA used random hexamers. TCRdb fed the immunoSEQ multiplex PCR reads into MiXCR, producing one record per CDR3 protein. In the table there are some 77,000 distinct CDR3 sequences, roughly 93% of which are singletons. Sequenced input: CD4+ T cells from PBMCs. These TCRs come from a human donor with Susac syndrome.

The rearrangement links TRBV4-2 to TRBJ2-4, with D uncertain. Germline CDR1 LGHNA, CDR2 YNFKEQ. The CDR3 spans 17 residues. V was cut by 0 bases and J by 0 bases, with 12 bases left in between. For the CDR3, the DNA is TGTGCCAGCAGCCAAGAAGGTGTGGCTCTAGCCAAAAACATTCAGTACTTC. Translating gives CASSQEGVALAKNIQYF.

CDR3 region: CASGLPGQTQYF. In DNA form, the CDR3 reads TGTGCTAGTGGTTTGCCGGGTCAGACCCAGTACTTC. V usage is TRBV12-5 and J usage is TRBJ2-5; D is unclear. The CDR3 sequence is 12 residues long. Between the trimmed V and J ends, which lost 2 bases and 6 bases, there was a span of 7 bases. Germline V gene lookup returns CDR1 LGHNT and CDR2 FRNRAP.

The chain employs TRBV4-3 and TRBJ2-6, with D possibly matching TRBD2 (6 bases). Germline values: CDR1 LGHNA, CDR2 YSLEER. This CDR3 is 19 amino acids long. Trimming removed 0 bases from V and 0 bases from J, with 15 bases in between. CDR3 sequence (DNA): TGCGCCAGCAGCCAAGATCGGGCGGGGACCTACTCTGGGGCCAACGTCCTGACTTTC. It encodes CASSQDRAGTYSGANVLTF.

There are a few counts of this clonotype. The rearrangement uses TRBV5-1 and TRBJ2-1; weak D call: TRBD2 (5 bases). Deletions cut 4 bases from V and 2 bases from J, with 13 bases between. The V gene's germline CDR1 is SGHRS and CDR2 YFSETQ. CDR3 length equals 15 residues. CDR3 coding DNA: TGCGCCAGCAGCGCCCTACACGGGGCCTACAATGAGCAGTTCTTC. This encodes CASSALHGAYNEQFF.

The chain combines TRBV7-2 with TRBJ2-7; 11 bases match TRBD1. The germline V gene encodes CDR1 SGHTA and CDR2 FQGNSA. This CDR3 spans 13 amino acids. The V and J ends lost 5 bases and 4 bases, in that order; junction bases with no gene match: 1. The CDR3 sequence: CASSGDRGYEQYF. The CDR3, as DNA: TGTGCCAGCAGCGGGGACAGGGGGTACGAGCAGTACTTC. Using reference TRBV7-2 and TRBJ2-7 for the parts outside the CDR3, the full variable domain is GAGVSQSPSNKVTEKGKDVELRCDPISGHTALYWYRQSLGQGLEFLIYFQGNSAPDKSGLPSDRFSAERTGGSVSTLTIQRTQQEDSAVYLCASSGDRGYEQYFGPGTRLTVT.